A selection of T cell receptor beta chains follows, all from one sample in a study of cytomegalovirus exposure and HLA in healthy donors. Using immunoSEQ multiplex PCR, the repertoire was profiled, and TCRdb retains in-frame clones only, with some absent. The sample has about 130,000 clones; about 80% are singletons. Material for sequencing was PBMCs. Source of these receptors: a girl aged 2-10 years in good health and CMV-seronegative. CDR3s leave out the opening cysteine and the closing phenylalanine or tryptophan. The order of the fields is CDR3 length, J gene, V gene, D gene, CDR3 protein. D genes are given only for firm matches.

12,TRBJ2-7,TRBV5-1,TRBD1,ASSLGQGAYEQY
15,TRBJ2-3,TRBV7-9,-,ASSRLTRGTSTDTQY
13,TRBJ1-5,TRBV9,TRBD1,ASSATGGEGQPQH
13,TRBJ2-1,TRBV28,-,ASTNLAGMGGEQF
14,TRBJ1-1,TRBV7-2,-,ASSFDRGSVGTEAF
17,TRBJ1-3,TRBV10-1,TRBD1,ASSPGPGQRTSSGNTIY
15,TRBJ2-7,TRBV7-8,-,ASSLDIILGAGYEQY
17,TRBJ2-3,TRBV30,TRBD1,AWSVSWDRVAAGTDTQY
11,TRBJ2-1,TRBV7-9,TRBD1,ASSQTGDNEQF
12,TRBJ2-1,TRBV6-5,TRBD2,ASSYLGGDNEQF
13,TRBJ1-4,TRBV28,-,ASSLPSGVNEKLF
12,TRBJ2-7,TRBV5-8,TRBD1,ASSLVQGAYEQY
12,TRBJ1-4,TRBV10-3,-,AISQGRINEKLF
13,TRBJ2-7,TRBV18,-,ASSPSDRTTYEQY
14,TRBJ2-2,TRBV7-9,TRBD2,ASSSGGLVFTGELF
12,TRBJ2-7,TRBV7-2,-,ASSYTAGPREQY
13,TRBJ1-5,TRBV4-1,-,ASSHPDRSNQPQH
11,TRBJ2-5,TRBV11-1,-,ASSFGIQETQY
13,TRBJ1-3,TRBV7-9,TRBD1,AIPTGGFSGNTIY
16,TRBJ2-2,TRBV5-1,TRBD2,ASSLVVAGARNTGELF
13,TRBJ2-6,TRBV2,-,ASKNTASGANVLT
11,TRBJ2-7,TRBV10-3,-,AISPGTHGEQY
13,TRBJ1-1,TRBV6-6,-,ASTYPGGYSSEAF
12,TRBJ2-3,TRBV4-1,-,ASSQAGGTDTQY
13,TRBJ1-2,TRBV5-1,TRBD1,ASSLVGQGASGYT
12,TRBJ1-2,TRBV28,TRBD1,ASSSLGQGYGYT
16,TRBJ2-4,TRBV30,TRBD1,AWSLSGGSLGAKNIQY
13,TRBJ1-2,TRBV4-1,-,ASSQVEVRDYGYT
12,TRBJ1-1,TRBV5-4,-,ASSRSWGGPEAF